This T cell receptor (beta chain) was sequenced during a study of cytomegalovirus exposure and HLA in healthy donors. This CDR3 has 16 amino acids. Per germline, CDR1 SEHNR and CDR2 FQNEAQ (reference sequence). The V and J ends lost 5 bases and 6 bases respectively, with 22 bases between them. PCR used 60 Vbeta primers and 13 Jbeta primers. Assay: immunoSEQ multiplex PCR; the TCRdb copy retains only in-frame clones and omits some. The sample holds around 170,000 clones, just under 80% seen once. Study-level points and caveats: What TCR beta sequences reportedly achieved was accurate prediction of HLA-A and HLA-B alleles in most subjects. A missense variant in DCLRE1C was later tied to TCR beta V- and J-gene trimming. TCR beta chains associated with HLA were, in a later analysis, more clonally expanded than equally common others.

Details on this clone: Antigen unknown.

The V and J genes are TRBV7-9 and TRBJ1-2; D perhaps matches TRBD1 (6 bases). This TCR was sampled from a woman between 50 and 59 years old in good health and CMV-seropositive. What was sequenced was PBMCs. The CDR3 loop is CASSHYFTGQRDGYTF. The CDR3 bases are TGTGCCAGCAGCCACTATTTTACAGGGCAAAGGGATGGCTACACCTTC.